What follows are 27 T cell receptor beta chains derived from one specimen sequenced in a study of radiation and T cells in renal cell carcinoma. Time point specified: baseline pretreatment blood. Treatment denoted: 15 Gy SBRT to primary tumor, nephrectomy 4 weeks later. Only in-frame clones appear in the TCRdb table, and some are missing; sequencing was by immunoSEQ multiplex PCR. Among approximately 110,000 clones, roughly 80% were seen once, and the ten largest hold approximately 3%. Source: blood, taken from a patient whose treatment included radiotherapy and nephrectomy. The source of these receptors is a woman aged 55-75 years with renal cell carcinoma.

This chain links TRBV6-6 with TRBJ2-3; the match to TRBD2 covers 10 bases. V gave up 6 bases and J gave up 5 bases; unmatched junction bases: 8. The CDR3 is made up of 15 amino acids. Germline CDR1 MNHNY, CDR2 SVGAGI (reference sequence). The CDR3 reads CASSQGLAYVDTQYF. The DNA of the CDR3 is TGTGCCAGCAGCCAGGGACTAGCGTATGTAGATACGCAGTATTTT.

This sequence joins TRBV4-2 and TRBJ2-3; 8 positions match TRBD2. J lost 5 bases, V lost 1 base, and 2 bases had no gene match. Germline-derived CDR1 and CDR2 are LGHNA and YNFKEQ. This CDR3 contains 14 residues. CDR3 nucleotide sequence: TGTGCCAGCAGCCAAGTTCTAGCGGGAGATACGCAGTATTTT. This translates into CASSQVLAGDTQYF.

The chain combines TRBV7-3 with TRBJ2-3, with TRBD1 matching 8 bases. This CDR3 comprises 15 residues. The germline V gene has CDR1 SGHTA and CDR2 FQGTGA. V gave up 5 bases and J gave up 0 bases; unmatched junction bases: 4. The CDR3 loop is CASSPGTGSTDTQYF. The CDR3 DNA sequence: TGTGCCAGCAGCCCAGGGACAGGAAGCACAGATACGCAGTATTTT.

The chain combines TRBV5-5 with TRBJ1-4; possible D gene TRBD1, 6 bases. CDR3 length equals 14 residues. Trimming shortened V by 3 bases and J by 5 bases, and 11 bases separated the two germline ends. Germline CDR1 is SGHKS and CDR2 is YYEKEE (reference sequence). The CDR3 region is CASSWTGGNEKLFF. CDR3 DNA: TGTGCCAGCAGCTGGACGGGGGGCAATGAAAAACTGTTTTTT. The full variable domain, rest sourced from reference TRBV5-5 and TRBJ1-4, is DAGVTQSPTHLIKTRGQQVTLRCSPISGHKSVSWYQQVLGQGPQFIFQYYEKEERGRGNFPDRFSARQFPNYSSELNVNALLLGDSALYLCASSWTGGNEKLFFGSGTQLSVL.

The DNA for the CDR3 is TGTGCCAGCAGTCTCCATTCTGGACTAGCGGGGGATCCACGGGAGACCCAGTACTTC. Amino acid sequence: CASSLHSGLAGDPRETQYF. This chain connects TRBV5-5 to TRBJ2-5, with 13 bases identical to TRBD2. The CDR3 runs 19 residues. Germline loops: CDR1 SGHKS, CDR2 YYEKEE (reference sequence). V gave up 5 bases and J gave up 5 bases; unmatched junction bases: 18.

This clone was picked up one time. The chain joins TRBV10-1 to TRBJ2-2; 11 bases line up with TRBD1. Trimming removed 11 bases from V and 0 bases from J; junction bases left unmatched: 8. The CDR3 sequence is 16 residues long. Per the germline V gene, CDR1 is WNHNN and CDR2 is SYGVQD (reference sequence). This CDR3 is CALGTGGTSNTGELFF. As DNA, the CDR3 is TGCGCCCTAGGGACAGGGGGGACTTCGAACACCGGGGAGCTGTTTTTT.

The J gene is TRBJ2-6, the V gene TRBV19, with D tentatively TRBD1 (6 bases). V was shortened by 1 base and J by 5 bases, with 15 bases between the two germline ends. CDR1 and CDR2 (germline): LNHDA, SQIVND (reference sequence). The CDR3 is 17 residues long. Here the CDR3 DNA reads TGTGCCAGTAGTATAGGTTGGCAGGGGATAAGGGCCAACGTCCTGACTTTC. This encodes CASSIGWQGIRANVLTF.

J is TRBJ2-7 and V is TRBV21-1; the table's D gene call, TRBD1, was not cross checked with the DNA. TRBV21-1 is labeled a pseudogene. The CDR3 has 12 residues. The CDR3, as DNA: TGTGCCAGCAGCAACAGACACTACGAGCAGTACTTC. Translated, it gives CASSNRHYEQYF.

This rearrangement joins TRBV5-1 to TRBJ2-1; D is possibly TRBD1 or TRBD2 (5 bases each). The CDR3 has 13 residues. V shed 3 bases and J shed 9 bases, with 13 bases lying between them. Per germline, CDR1 SGHRS and CDR2 YFSETQ. The CDR3 loop reads CASSWATGTEQFF. The CDR3 DNA follows: TGCGCCAGCAGCTGGGCCACCGGGACTGAGCAGTTCTTC. Together with reference TRBV5-1 and TRBJ2-1, the CDR3 gives the full variable domain: KAGVTQTPRYLIKTRGQQVTLSCSPISGHRSVSWYQQTPGQGLQFLFEYFSETQRNKGNFPGRFSGRQFSNSRSEMNVSTLELGDSALYLCASSWATGTEQFFGPGTRLTVL.

This chain connects TRBV2 to TRBJ2-1, with 14 bases aligning to TRBD2. This CDR3 is 19 amino acids long. CDR1 is SNHLY and CDR2 is FYNNEI in the germline V gene. The V gene end was trimmed by 8 bases and the J gene end by 7 bases; junction bases not matched to a gene: 19. As DNA, the CDR3 is TGTGCCAGCCTCTCGAGCGGGACTAGCGGGAGACCCCAGCGAAATGAGCAGTTCTTC. Its protein is CASLSSGTSGRPQRNEQFF.

Worth noting for this clone: Germline is not matched at one junction end, which may reflect a read error. The chain uses TRBV6-1 and TRBJ2-1, with D perhaps TRBD1 (6 bases). CDR3 size: 12 residues. The germline CDR1 and CDR2 sequences are MNHNS and SASEGT. CDR3 coding DNA: TGTGCCAGCAGTGATCCTGGGCGACAGGACCTCTTC. Encoded protein: CASSDPGRQDLF.

The chain has TRBV15 and TRBJ1-4; D possibly corresponds to TRBD1 (6 bases). Per the germline V gene, CDR1 is LNHNV and CDR2 is YYDKDF (reference sequence). CDR3 size: 15 residues. V lost 3 bases and J lost 5, with 13 bases in between. The CDR3 DNA reads TGTGCCACCAGCAGGTGGACAGACCAGAATGAAAAACTGTTTTTT. It translates to CATSRWTDQNEKLFF.

The chain employs TRBV11-2 and TRBJ1-1, with D perhaps TRBD1 (6 bases). Germline V gene sequence: CDR1 SGHAT, CDR2 FQNNGV. The length of the CDR3 is 16 residues. The germline V and J ends were trimmed by 1 base and 3 bases, with 15 bases remaining between them. In DNA form, the CDR3 reads TGTGCCAGCAGCTTAGTAGGTGGGGGCTGGGACACTGAAGCTTTCTTT. Its protein is CASSLVGGGWDTEAFF.

The V gene is TRBV7-2, the J gene TRBJ1-3; 7 bases match TRBD1. The junction had 9 bases not matched to a gene; V was cut back by 5 bases and J by 2 bases. The CDR3 has 16 amino acids. The germline V gene encodes CDR1 SGHTA and CDR2 FQGNSA. As DNA, the CDR3 is TGTGCCAGCAGCCAACGACAGGGTCCCACTGGAAACACCATATATTTT. Protein product: CASSQRQGPTGNTIYF.

The gene calls are TRBV28 and TRBJ2-7, with a weak D call TRBD2 (6 bases). This CDR3 comprises 14 residues. Germline V lookup: CDR1 MDHEN, CDR2 SYDVKM. Between the trimmed V and J ends, which lost 2 bases and 4 bases, there was a span of 12 bases. The CDR3 nucleotides read TGTGCCAGCAGTTTACTTGCGGGACGATACGAGCAGTACTTC. Translation: CASSLLAGRYEQYF. The full variable domain, its missing parts supplied by reference TRBV28 and TRBJ2-7, is DVKVTQSSRYLVKRTGEKVFLECVQDMDHENMFWYRQDPGLGLRLIYFSYDVKMKEKGDIPEGYSVSREKKERFSLILESASTNQTSMYLCASSLLAGRYEQYFGPGTRLTVT.

This chain uses TRBV7-3 with TRBJ2-7; D is possibly TRBD2 (6 bases). CDR1 is SGHTA and CDR2 is FQGTGA in the germline V gene. V lost 2 bases and J lost 2, with 13 bases in between. The CDR3 loop spans 15 amino acids. CDR3 coding DNA: TGTGCCAGCAGCTTAGGAAGCGGGCCTACCTACGAGCAGTACTTC. Protein: CASSLGSGPTYEQYF.

The rearrangement links TRBV6-6 to TRBJ2-1; D gene ambiguous. This CDR3 has 16 amino acids. Trimming took off 5 bases at V and 3 bases at J, with 17 bases between the two ends. Germline values: CDR1 MNHNY, CDR2 SVGAGI (reference sequence). The CDR3 coding sequence is TGTGCCAGCAGTACCCCCGGGCGGAATGGCTACAATGAGCAGTTCTTC. Translation gives CASSTPGRNGYNEQFF.

The gene calls are TRBV28 and TRBJ1-1; tentative D call: TRBD1 (5 bases). With 3 bases removed from V and 4 bases from J, the gap between germline ends came to 9 bases. The CDR3 loop spans 13 amino acids. The V gene's germline CDR1 is MDHEN and CDR2 SYDVKM. Written as DNA, the CDR3 is TGTGCCAGCAGTTTTTCTAGGGGCACTGAAGCTTTCTTT. It encodes CASSFSRGTEAFF.

The chain recombines TRBV9 with TRBJ2-7; maybe TRBD2 (6 bases). The CDR3 is 16 amino acids. Germline-derived CDR1 and CDR2 are SGDLS and YYNGEE. V gave up 0 bases and J gave up 0 bases, with 13 bases separating them. CDR3 nucleotides: TGTGCCAGCAGCGTAGGAGCGGGCCAGAACTCCTACGAGCAGTACTTC. Translation gives CASSVGAGQNSYEQYF.

J is TRBJ2-3 and V is TRBV2; D call uncertain. CDR3 size: 12 residues. The germline gives CDR1 SNHLY, CDR2 FYNNEI. The V and J ends lost 5 bases and 0 bases respectively, with 3 bases between them. The CDR3: CASSSSTDTQYF. The CDR3 nucleotides read TGTGCCAGCAGTTCTAGCACAGATACGCAGTATTTT.

This clone was counted a few times. V gene TRBV6-4 combines with J gene TRBJ2-7, with TRBD1 matching 7 bases. This CDR3 comprises 12 residues. CDR1 is MRHNA, CDR2 SNTAGT, per germline. V was pared by 7 bases and J by 5 bases, with 5 bases of the junction left unmatched. Written as DNA, the CDR3 is TGTGCCAGCACCCCCGGACAGGACGAGCAGTACTTC. It yields the protein CASTPGQDEQYF.

This clone was counted once. The chain is built from TRBV7-2 and TRBJ2-7; D is ambiguous. The ends were cut back, 7 bases at V and 0 bases at J, with 10 bases in the middle. The CDR3 is 13 amino acids. Germline V gene data show CDR1 as SGHTA and CDR2 as FQGNSA. The CDR3 loop is CASTRSASYEQYF. CDR3 bases: TGTGCCAGCACCCGCAGTGCCTCCTACGAGCAGTACTTC.

The rearrangement joins TRBV9 to TRBJ2-1, with D unresolved. The germline gives CDR1 SGDLS, CDR2 YYNGEE. The CDR3 is 12 amino acids. Trimming shortened V by 3 bases and J by 9 bases, and 10 bases separated the two germline ends. CDR3 amino acids: CASSEQSTEQFF. CDR3 in DNA: TGTGCCAGCAGCGAGCAGAGTACTGAGCAGTTCTTC.

The chain recombines TRBV5-8 with TRBJ1-5, with unresolved D. The CDR3 covers 15 residues. Germline V gene sequence: CDR1 SGHTS, CDR2 YDEGEE. Trimming shortened V by 5 bases and J by 6 bases, and 18 bases separated the two germline ends. CDR3 in DNA: TGTGCCAGCAGTCTCATTCGAGGGCCGGGTCAGCCCCAGCATTTT. Amino acids: CASSLIRGPGQPQHF.

The chain has TRBV2 and TRBJ1-2, with D hard to call. Germline assignment: CDR1 SNHLY and CDR2 FYNNEI. The CDR3 is 11 residues long. Trimming left V 8 bases short and J 5 bases short, with 9 bases between. The CDR3: CASGTSYGYTF. The DNA for the CDR3 is TGTGCCAGCGGAACTTCTTATGGCTACACCTTC.

The chain carries TRBV5-6 and TRBJ2-5; D could derive from TRBD1 or TRBD2 (5 bases each). Deletions cut 5 bases from V and 4 bases from J, with 24 bases between. CDR1 and CDR2 from the germline V gene are SGHDT and YYEEEE. CDR3 length: 17 amino acids. The chain's CDR3 is CASSLPAGAWAGETQYF. For the CDR3, the DNA is TGTGCCAGCAGTCTACCCGCCGGGGCATGGGCCGGAGAGACCCAGTACTTC. The variable domain in full, with the rest retrieved from reference TRBV5-6 and TRBJ2-5, is DAGVTQSPTHLIKTRGQQVTLRCSPKSGHDTVSWYQQALGQGPQFIFQYYEEEERQRGNFPDRFSGHQFPNYSSELNVNALLLGDSALYLCASSLPAGAWAGETQYFGPGTRLLVL.

In its sample, this clone was seen once. The chain uses TRBV2 and TRBJ1-5, with D tentatively TRBD1 (5 bases). The germline V and J ends were trimmed by 3 bases and 3 bases, with 9 bases remaining between them. The CDR3 has 14 residues. Per the germline V gene, CDR1 is SNHLY and CDR2 is FYNNEI. DNA for the CDR3: TGTGCCAGCAGTGACTGGGGGTACAATCAGCCCCAGCATTTT. Translating gives CASSDWGYNQPQHF. The whole variable domain, filled in from reference TRBV2 and TRBJ1-5, reads EPEVTQTPSHQVTQMGQEVILRCVPISNHLYFYWYRQILGQKVEFLVSFYNNEISEKSEIFDDQFSVERPDGSNFTLKIRSTKLEDSAMYFCASSDWGYNQPQHFGDGTRLSIL.